This TCR beta chain emerged from a study of T cells in Graves' hyperthyroidism and ophthalmopathy. Study at large: Upon initial diagnosis and before any treatment, peripheral blood was collected.

Patients were excluded for uncontrolled infection, other autoimmune disease, pregnancy or lactation. From RNA transcripts, TCR beta CDR3 regions were amplified. First-round RT-PCR of the TCR CDR3 relied on the HTBI primer set. TCRdb reprocessed the multiplex PCR reads with MiXCR, giving one entry per CDR3 protein. The sample records about 260,000 distinct CDR3 sequences, approximately 21% being singletons. In its sample, this clonotype was seen a few times. The antigen is not known. Whole-study results and caveats: The model predicted ophthalmopathy a median approximately 6.3 months before onset. Blood shared most expanded thyroid clonotypes above 0.001.

Sequences were obtained from blood. The sequence came from a man under 40 with Graves' ophthalmopathy.

Here the CDR3 reads CAWNPLAGDFEQYF. DNA for the CDR3: TGTGCCTGGAACCCACTAGCGGGAGACTTCGAGCAGTACTTC. The chain is built from TRBV30 and TRBJ2-7, with TRBD2 identical over 11 bases. V lost 4 bases and J lost 6; bases outside the gene matches: 8. Germline assignment: CDR1 GTSNPN and CDR2 SVGIG (reference sequence). The CDR3 is made up of 14 amino acids. Based on the CDR3 plus reference TRBV30 and TRBJ2-7, the full variable domain is SQTIHQWPATLVQPVGSPLSLECTVEGTSNPNLYWYRQAAGRGLQLLFYSVGIGQISSEVPQNLSASRPQDRQFILSSKKLLLSDSGFYLCAWNPLAGDFEQYFGPGTRLTVT.